This TCR beta chain was identified in a study of T-cell reconstitution after alpha-beta-depleted transplantation in children. This clonotype was recorded at least ten times. During its preparation, the TCRbeta library received unique molecular identifiers. A single record per CDR3 protein comes from TCRdb applying MiXCR to the PCR reads. The data show a few hundred thousand distinct CDR3 sequences, roughly 22% seen once. This CDR3 region has 16 residues. J was trimmed by 4 bases and V by 6 bases; bases with no gene match: 9. Germline V gene lookup returns CDR1 MNHNS and CDR2 SASEGT. The chain combines TRBV6-1 with TRBJ2-1; 10 bases map to TRBD2. This clonotype was obtained from a human donor who donated a stem cell graft to a child with acute myeloid leukemia. Sequenced here: PBMCs from the stem cell graft donor, sampled from the stem cell graft. CDR3 in amino acids: CASSSPGLARYNEQFF. DNA of the CDR3: TGTGCCAGCAGCTCCCCGGGACTAGCGCGTTACAATGAGCAGTTCTTC.